The T cell receptor beta chain described here comes from a study of CD8+ T cells in alopecia areata. Study information: The study gave treated patients oral tofacitinib at 5 to 10 mg twice daily. Tofacitinib exposure lasted 6 to 18 months, followed by 6 months off drug.

Treatment of the sample: oral pan-JAK inhibitor, 5-10 mg twice daily. cDNA serving as the sequencing template came from extracted, reverse transcribed RNA. TCRdb's table, derived via immunoSEQ multiplex PCR, lists solely in-frame clones and lacks some. Of 150,000 or so clones in the sample, about 54% were seen once. The CDR3 spans 14 residues. CDR1 is SGHDN, CDR2 FVKESK, per germline. V shed 4 bases and J shed 8 bases, with 14 bases lying between them. This chain connects TRBV14 to TRBJ1-4, with TRBD1 as a possible D gene (5 bases). This TCR was sampled from a human donor with alopecia areata. The sequences come from CD4+ T cells sorted from blood, collected at approximately week 56, from a patient treated with tofacitinib. Here the CDR3 DNA reads TGTGCCAGCAGCCCCAGGGCGAGCGTGGAAAAACTGTTTTTT. Protein product: CASSPRASVEKLFF.